This entry features one T cell receptor beta chain sequence. Other DNA sequences within the sample encode an identical CDR3. This sample stems from a study of T cell changes during pregnancy in multiple sclerosis. Clones were sequenced by immunoSEQ multiplex PCR, and TCRdb holds only the in-frame ones, with some missing. The sample holds approximately 49,000 clones, about 90% seen once. The CDR3 covers 14 residues. Unmatched junction bases numbered 3, after V lost 2 bases and J lost 5 bases. Per the germline V gene, CDR1 is SGHTA and CDR2 is FQGNSA. Here the sequenced sample was CD4+ T cells from peripheral blood mononuclear cells, taken in the second trimester of pregnancy. This sequence was found in a female donor with multiple sclerosis, enrolled in a pregnancy study. The V gene is TRBV7-2, the J gene TRBJ2-1, with 7 positions matching TRBD1. The DNA for the CDR3 is TGTGCCAGCAGCTTAAGACAGGGCAACAATGAGCAGTTCTTC. Translating gives CASSLRQGNNEQFF.